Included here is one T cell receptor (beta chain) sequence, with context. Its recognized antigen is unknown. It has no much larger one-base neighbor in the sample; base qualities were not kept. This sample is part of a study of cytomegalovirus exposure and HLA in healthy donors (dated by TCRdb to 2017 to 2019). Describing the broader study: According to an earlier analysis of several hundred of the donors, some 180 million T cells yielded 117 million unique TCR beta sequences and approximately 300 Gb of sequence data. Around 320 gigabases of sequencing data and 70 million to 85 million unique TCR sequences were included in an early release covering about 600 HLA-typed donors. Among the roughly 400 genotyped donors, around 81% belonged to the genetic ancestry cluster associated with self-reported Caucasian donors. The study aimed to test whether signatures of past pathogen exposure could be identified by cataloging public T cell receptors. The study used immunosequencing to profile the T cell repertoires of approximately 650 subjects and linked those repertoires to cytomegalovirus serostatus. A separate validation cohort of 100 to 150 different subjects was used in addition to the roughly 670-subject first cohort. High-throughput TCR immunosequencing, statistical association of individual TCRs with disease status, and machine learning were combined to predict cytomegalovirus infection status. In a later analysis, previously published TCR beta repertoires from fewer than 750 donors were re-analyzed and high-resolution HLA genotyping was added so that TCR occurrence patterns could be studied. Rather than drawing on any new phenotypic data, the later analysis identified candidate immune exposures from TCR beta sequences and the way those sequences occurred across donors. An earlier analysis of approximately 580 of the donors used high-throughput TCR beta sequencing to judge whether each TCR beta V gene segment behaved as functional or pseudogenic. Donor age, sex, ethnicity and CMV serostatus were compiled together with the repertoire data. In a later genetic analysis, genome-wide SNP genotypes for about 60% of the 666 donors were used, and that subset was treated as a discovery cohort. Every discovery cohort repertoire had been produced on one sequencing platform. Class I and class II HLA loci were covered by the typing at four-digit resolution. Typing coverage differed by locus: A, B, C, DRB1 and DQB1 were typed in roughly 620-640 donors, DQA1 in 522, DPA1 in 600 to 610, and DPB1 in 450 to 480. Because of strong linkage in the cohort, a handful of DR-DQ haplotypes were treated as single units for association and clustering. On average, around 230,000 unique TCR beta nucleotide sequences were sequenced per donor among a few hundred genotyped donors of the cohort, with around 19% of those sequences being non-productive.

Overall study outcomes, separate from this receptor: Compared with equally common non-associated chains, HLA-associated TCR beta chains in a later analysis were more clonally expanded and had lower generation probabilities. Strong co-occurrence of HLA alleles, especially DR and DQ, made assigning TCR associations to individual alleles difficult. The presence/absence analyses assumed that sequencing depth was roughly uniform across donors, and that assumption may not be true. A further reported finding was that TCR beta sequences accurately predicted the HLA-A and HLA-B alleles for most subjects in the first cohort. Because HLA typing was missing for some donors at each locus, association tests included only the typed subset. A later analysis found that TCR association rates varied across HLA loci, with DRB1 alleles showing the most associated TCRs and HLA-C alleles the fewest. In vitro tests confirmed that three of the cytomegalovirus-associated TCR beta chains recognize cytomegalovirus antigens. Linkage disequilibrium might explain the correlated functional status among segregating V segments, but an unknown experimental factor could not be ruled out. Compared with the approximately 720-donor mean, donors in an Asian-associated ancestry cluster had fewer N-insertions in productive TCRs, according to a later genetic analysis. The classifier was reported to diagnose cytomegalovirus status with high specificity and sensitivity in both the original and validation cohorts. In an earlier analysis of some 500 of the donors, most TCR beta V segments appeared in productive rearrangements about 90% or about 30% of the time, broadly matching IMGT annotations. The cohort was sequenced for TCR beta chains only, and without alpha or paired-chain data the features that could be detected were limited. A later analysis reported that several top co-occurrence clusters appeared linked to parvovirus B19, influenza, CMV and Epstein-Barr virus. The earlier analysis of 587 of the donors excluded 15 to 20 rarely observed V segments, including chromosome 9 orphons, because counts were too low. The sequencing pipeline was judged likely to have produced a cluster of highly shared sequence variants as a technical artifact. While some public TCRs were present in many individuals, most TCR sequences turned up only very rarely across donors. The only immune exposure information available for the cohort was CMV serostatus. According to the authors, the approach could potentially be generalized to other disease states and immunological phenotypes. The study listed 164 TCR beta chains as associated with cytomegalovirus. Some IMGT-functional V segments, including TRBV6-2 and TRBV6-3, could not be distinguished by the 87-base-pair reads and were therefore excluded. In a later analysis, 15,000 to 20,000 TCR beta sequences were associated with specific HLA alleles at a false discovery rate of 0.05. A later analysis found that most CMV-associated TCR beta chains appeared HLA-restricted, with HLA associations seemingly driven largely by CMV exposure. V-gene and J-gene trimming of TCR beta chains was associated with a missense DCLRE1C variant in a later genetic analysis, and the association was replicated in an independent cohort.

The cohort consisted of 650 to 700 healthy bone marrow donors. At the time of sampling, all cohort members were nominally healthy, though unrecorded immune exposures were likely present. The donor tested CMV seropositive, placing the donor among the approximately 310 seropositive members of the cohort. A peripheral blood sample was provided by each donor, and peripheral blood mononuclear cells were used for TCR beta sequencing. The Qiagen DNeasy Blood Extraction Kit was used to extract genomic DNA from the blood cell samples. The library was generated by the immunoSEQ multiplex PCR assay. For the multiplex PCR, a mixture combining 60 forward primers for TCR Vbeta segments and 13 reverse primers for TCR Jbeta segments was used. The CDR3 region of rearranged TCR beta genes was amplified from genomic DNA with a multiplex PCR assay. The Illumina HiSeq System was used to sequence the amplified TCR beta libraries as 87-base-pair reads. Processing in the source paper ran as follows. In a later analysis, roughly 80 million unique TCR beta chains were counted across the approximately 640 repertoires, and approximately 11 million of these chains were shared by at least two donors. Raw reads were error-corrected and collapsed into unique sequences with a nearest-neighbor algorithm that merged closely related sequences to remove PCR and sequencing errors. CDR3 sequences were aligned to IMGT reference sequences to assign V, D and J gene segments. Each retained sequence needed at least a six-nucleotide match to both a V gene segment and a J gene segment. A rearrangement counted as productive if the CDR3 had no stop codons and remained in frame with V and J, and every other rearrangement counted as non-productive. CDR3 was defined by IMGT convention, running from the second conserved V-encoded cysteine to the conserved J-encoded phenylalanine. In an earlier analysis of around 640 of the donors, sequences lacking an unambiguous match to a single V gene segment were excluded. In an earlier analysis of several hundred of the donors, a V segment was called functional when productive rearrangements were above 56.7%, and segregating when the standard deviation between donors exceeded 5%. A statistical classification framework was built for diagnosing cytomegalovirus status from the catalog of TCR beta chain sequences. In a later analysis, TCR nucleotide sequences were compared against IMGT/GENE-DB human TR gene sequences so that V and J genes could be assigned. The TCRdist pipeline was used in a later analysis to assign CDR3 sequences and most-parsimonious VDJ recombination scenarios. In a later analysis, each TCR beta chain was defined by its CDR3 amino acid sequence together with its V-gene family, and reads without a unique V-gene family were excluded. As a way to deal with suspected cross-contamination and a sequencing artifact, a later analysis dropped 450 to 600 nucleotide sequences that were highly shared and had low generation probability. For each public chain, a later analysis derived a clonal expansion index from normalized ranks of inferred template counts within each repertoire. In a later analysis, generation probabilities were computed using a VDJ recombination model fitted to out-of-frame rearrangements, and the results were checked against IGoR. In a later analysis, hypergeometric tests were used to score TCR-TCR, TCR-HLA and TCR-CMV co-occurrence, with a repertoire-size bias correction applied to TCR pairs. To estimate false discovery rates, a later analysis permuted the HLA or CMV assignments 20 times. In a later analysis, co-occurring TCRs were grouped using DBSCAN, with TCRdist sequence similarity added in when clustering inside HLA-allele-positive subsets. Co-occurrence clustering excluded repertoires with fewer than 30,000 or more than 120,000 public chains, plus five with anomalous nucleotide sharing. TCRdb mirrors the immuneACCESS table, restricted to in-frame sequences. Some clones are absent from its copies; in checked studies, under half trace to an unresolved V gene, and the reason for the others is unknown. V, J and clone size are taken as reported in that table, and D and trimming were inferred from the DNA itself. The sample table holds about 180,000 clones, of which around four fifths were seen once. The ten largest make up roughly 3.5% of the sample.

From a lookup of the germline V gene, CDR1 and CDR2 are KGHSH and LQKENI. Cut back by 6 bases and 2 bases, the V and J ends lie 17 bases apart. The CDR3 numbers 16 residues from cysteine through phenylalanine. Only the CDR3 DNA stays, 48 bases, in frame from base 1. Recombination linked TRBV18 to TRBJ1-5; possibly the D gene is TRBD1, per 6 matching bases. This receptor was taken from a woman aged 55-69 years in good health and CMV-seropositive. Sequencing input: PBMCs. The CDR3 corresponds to CASSPNQPGGNQPQHF. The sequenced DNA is TGTGCCAGCTCCCCGAACCAGCCAGGGGGCAATCAGCCCCAGCATTTT.